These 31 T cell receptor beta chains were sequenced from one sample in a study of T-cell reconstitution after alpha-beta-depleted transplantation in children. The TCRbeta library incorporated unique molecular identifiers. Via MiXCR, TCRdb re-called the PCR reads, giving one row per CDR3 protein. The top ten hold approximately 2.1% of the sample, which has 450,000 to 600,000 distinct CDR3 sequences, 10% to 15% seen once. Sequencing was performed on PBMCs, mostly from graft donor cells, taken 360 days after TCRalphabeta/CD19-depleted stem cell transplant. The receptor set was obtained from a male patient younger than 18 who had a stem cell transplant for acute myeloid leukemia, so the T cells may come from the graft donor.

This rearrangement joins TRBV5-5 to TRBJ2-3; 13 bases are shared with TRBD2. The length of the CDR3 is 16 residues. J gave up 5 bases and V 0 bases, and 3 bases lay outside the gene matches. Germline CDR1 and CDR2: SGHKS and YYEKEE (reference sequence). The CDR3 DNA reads TGTGCCAGCAGCTTGGTACTAGCGGGAGGGAGAGATACGCAGTATTTT. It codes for CASSLVLAGGRDTQYF.

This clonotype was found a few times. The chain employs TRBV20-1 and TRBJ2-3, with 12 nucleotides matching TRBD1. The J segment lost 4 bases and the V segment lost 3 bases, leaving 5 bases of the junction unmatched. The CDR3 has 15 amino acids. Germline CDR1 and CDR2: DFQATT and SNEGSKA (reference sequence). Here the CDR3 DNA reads TGCAGTGCTAGGGCGGGACAGGGGGCCCCAGATACGCAGTATTTT. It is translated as CSARAGQGAPDTQYF.

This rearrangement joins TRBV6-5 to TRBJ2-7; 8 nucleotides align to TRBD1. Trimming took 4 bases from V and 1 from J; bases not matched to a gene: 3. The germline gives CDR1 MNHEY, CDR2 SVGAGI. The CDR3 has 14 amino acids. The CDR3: CASSWDRKSYEQYF. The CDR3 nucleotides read TGTGCCAGCAGTTGGGACAGGAAATCCTACGAGCAGTACTTC.

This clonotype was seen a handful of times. The CDR3: CASRGQLPTGETEAFF. Written as DNA, the CDR3 is TGTGCCAGCAGGGGGCAGCTCCCGACAGGGGAGACTGAAGCTTTCTTT. The genes are TRBV12-3 or TRBV12-4 and TRBJ1-1, with 8 bases lining up with TRBD1. V shed 6 bases, J shed 5 bases, and the junction held 14 bases outside the gene matches. The CDR3 runs to 16 residues.

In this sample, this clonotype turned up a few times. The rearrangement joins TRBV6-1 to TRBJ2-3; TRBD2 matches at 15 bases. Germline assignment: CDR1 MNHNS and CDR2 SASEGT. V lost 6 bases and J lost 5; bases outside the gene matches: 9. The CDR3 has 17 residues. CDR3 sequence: CASSRGLAGGFLDTQYF. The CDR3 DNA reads TGTGCCAGCAGCCGCGGACTAGCGGGAGGGTTCCTAGATACGCAGTATTTT.

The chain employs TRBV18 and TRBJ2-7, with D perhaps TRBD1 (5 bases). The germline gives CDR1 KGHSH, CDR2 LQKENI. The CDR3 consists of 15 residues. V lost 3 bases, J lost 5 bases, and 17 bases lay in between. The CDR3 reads CASSPGAGWGDEQYF. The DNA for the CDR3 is TGTGCCAGCTCACCTGGGGCAGGGTGGGGCGACGAGCAGTACTTC.

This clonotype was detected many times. The CDR3 spells CATNPGQSGSGNTIYF. DNA of the CDR3: TGTGCCACCAACCCGGGACAGTCTGGCTCTGGAAACACCATATATTTT. The J gene is TRBJ1-3, the V gene TRBV12-3 or TRBV12-4; 7 nucleotides line up with TRBD1. Losses at the gene ends were 10 bases for V and 0 bases for J; bases not matched to a gene: 12. The CDR3 length is 16 residues.

The CDR3 loop is CASSPPSRGYTGELFF. Written as DNA, the CDR3 is TGTGCCAGCAGTCCCCCGAGCCGGGGTTACACCGGGGAGCTGTTTTTT. The chain employs TRBV28 and TRBJ2-2; tentatively, D is TRBD2 (5 bases). This CDR3 spans 16 amino acids. Germline CDR1 is MDHEN and CDR2 is SYDVKM. Trimming left V 5 bases short and J 3 bases short, with 16 bases between.

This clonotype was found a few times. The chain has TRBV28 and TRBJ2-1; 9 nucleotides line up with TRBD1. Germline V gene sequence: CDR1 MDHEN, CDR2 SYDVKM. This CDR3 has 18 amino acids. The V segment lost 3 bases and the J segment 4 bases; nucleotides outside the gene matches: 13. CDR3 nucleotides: TGTGCCAGCAGTTTCCCCGTTGGGACAGGGAAGTCATACAATGAGCAGTTCTTC. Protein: CASSFPVGTGKSYNEQFF.

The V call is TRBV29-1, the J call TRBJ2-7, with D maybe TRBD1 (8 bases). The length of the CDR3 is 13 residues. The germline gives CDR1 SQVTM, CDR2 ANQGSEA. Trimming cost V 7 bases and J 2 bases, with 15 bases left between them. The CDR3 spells CSGGGQAAYEQYF. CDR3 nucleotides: TGCAGCGGGGGGGGACAGGCCGCCTACGAGCAGTACTTC.

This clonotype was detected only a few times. CDR3 residues: CASSLTVKDEQFF. The CDR3 DNA follows: TGTGCCAGCAGCTTGACTGTAAAGGATGAGCAGTTCTTC. This rearrangement joins TRBV7-9 to TRBJ2-1; the D is unclear. The germline V gene has CDR1 SEHNR and CDR2 FQNEAQ (reference sequence). Trimming removed 3 bases from V and 8 bases from J, with 11 bases in between. CDR3 size: 13 residues.

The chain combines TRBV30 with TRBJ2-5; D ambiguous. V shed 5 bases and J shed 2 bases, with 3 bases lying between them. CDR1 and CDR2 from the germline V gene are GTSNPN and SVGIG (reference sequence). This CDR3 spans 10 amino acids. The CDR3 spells CAWAQETQYF. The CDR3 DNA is TGTGCCTGGGCTCAAGAGACCCAGTACTTC.

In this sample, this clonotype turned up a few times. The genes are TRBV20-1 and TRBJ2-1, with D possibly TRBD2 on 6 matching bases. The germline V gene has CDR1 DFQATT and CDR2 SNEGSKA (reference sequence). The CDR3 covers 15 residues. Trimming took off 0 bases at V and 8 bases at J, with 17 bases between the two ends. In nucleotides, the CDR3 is TGCAGTGCTAGAGATACGAGTTCCCCGGGGGATGAGCAGTTCTTC. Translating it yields CSARDTSSPGDEQFF.

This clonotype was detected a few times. The CDR3 is CASSRLQGGTEAFF. CDR3 nucleotides: TGCGCCAGCAGCCGATTACAGGGGGGGACTGAAGCTTTCTTT. This chain connects TRBV5-1 to TRBJ1-1; 8 positions agree with TRBD1. From germline, CDR1 is SGHRS and CDR2 YFSETQ. The CDR3 has 14 amino acids. Trimming cost V 4 bases and J 5 bases; bases outside gene matches: 7.

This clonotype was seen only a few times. The CDR3 DNA reads TGTGCCAGCAGGCGACTAGCGGGCAACTACGAGCAGTACTTC. This sequence encodes CASRRLAGNYEQYF. V gene TRBV6-2 or TRBV6-3 combines with J gene TRBJ2-7; 10 bases are a match to TRBD2. This CDR3 comprises 14 residues. V trimming: 6 bases; J trimming: 3 bases; junction bases outside the gene matches: 5. Germline loops: CDR1 MNHEY, CDR2 SVGEGT.

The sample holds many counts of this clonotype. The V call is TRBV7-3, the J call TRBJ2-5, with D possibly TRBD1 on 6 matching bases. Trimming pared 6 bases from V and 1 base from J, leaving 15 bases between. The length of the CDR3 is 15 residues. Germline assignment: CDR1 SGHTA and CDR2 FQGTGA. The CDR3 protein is CASSYNGQLQETQYF. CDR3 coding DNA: TGTGCCAGCAGTTACAACGGACAGCTCCAAGAGACCCAGTACTTC.

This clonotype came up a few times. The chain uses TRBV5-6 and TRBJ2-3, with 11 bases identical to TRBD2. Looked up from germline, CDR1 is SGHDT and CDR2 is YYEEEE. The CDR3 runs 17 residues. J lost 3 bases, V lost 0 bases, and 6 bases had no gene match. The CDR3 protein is CASSLVKLAGATDTQYF. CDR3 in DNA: TGTGCCAGCAGCTTGGTGAAACTAGCGGGAGCTACAGATACGCAGTATTTT.

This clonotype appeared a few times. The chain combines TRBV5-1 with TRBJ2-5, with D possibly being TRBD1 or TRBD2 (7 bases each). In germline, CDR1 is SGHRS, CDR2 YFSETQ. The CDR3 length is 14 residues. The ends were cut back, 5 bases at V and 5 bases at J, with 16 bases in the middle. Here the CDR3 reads CASSTSGGAETQYF. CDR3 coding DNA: TGCGCCAGCAGTACCTCAGGGGGGGCCGAGACCCAGTACTTC.

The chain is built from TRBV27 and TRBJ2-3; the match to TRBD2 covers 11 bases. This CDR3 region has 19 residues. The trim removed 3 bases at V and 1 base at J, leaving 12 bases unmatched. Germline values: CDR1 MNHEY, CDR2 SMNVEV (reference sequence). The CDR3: CASSLLPLTSGIGTDTQYF. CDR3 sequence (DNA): TGTGCCAGCAGTTTGCTCCCCCTGACTAGCGGGATTGGCACAGATACGCAGTATTTT.

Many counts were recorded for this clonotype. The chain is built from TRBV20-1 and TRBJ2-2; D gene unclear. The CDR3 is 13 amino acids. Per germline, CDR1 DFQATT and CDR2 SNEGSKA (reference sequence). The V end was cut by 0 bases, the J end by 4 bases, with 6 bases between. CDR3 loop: CSARDALTGELFF. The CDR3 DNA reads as TGCAGTGCTAGAGATGCGCTCACCGGGGAGCTGTTTTTT.

As DNA, the CDR3 is TGCAGTGCTACCGCCCCGGCAGGGGGAGAAGGGGAGACCCAGTACTTC. The encoded protein is CSATAPAGGEGETQYF. The J gene is TRBJ2-5, the V gene TRBV20-1; 7 bases line up with TRBD1. Germline CDR1 and CDR2: DFQATT and SNEGSKA (reference sequence). V shed 4 bases, J shed 5 bases, and the junction held 16 bases outside the gene matches. The CDR3 has 16 amino acids.

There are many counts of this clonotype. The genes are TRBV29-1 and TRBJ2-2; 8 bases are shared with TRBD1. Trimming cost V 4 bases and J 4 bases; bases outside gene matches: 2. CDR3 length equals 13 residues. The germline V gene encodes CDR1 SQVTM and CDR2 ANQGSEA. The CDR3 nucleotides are TGCAGCGTTGGACAGGGGATCACCGGGGAGCTGTTTTTT. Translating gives CSVGQGITGELFF.

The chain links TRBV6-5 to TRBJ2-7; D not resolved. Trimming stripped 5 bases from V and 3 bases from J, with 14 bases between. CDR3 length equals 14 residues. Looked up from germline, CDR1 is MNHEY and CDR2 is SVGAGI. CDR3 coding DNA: TGTGCCAGCAGTCCCGGGCCATTTTTCTACGAGCAGTACTTC. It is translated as CASSPGPFFYEQYF.

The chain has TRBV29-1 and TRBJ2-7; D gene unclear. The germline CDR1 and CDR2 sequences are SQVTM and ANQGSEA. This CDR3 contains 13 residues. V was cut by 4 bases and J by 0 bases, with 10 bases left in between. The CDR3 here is CSVGRPSSYEQYF. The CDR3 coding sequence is TGCAGCGTTGGGCGCCCTAGCTCCTACGAGCAGTACTTC.

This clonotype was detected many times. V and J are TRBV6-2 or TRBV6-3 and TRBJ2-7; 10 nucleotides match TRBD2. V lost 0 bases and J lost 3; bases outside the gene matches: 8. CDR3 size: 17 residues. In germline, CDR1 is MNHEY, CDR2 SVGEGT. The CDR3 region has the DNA TGTGCCAGCAGTTACTCCAGGACTAGCGGACAACACTACGAGCAGTACTTC. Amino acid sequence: CASSYSRTSGQHYEQYF.

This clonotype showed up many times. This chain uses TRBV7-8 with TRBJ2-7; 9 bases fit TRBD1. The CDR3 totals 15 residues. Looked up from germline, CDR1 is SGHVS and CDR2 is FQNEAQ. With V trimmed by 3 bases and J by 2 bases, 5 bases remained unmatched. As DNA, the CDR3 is TGTGCCAGCAGCTTCCGGACAGGGGATACCTACGAGCAGTACTTC. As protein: CASSFRTGDTYEQYF.

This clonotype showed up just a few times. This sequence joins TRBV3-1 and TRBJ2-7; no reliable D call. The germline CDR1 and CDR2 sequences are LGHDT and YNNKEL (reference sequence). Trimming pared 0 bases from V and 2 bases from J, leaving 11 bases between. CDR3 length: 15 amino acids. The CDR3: CASSQDWRQTYEQYF. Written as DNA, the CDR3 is TGTGCCAGCAGCCAAGATTGGAGACAAACCTACGAGCAGTACTTC.

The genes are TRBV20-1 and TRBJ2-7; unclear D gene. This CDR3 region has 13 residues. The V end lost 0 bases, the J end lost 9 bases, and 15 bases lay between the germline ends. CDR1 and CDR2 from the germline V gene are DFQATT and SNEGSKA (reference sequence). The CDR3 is CSARDLTAWGQYF. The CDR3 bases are TGCAGTGCTAGAGATCTAACGGCGTGGGGGCAGTACTTC.

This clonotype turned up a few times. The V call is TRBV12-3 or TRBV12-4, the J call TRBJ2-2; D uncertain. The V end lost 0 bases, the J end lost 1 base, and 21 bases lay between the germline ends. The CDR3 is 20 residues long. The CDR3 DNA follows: TGTGCCAGCAGTTTAGCGCCTACCGGGTCAGGATGGCTGAACACCGGGGAGCTGTTTTTT. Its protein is CASSLAPTGSGWLNTGELFF.

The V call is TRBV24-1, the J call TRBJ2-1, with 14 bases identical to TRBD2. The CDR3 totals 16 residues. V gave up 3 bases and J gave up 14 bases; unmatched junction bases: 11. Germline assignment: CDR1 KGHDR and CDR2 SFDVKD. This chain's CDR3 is CATSDPGLAGAWGKFF. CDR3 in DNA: TGTGCCACCAGTGATCCGGGACTAGCGGGAGCATGGGGGAAGTTCTTC.

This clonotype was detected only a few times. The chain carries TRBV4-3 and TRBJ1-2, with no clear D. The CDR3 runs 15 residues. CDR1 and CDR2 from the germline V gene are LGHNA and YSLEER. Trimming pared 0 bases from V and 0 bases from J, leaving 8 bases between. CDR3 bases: TGCGCCAGCAGCCAAGATCACCTTGCTAACTATGGCTACACCTTC. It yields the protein CASSQDHLANYGYTF.